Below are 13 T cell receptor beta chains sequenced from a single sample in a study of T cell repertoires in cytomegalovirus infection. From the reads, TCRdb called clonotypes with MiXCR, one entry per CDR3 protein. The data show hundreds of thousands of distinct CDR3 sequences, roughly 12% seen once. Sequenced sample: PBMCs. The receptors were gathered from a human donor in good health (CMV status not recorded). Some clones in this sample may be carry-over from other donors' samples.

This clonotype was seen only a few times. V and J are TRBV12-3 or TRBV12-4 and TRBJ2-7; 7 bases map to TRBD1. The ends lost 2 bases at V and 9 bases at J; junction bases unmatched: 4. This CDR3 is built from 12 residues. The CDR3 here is CASSLRQGVQYF. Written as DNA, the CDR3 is TGTGCCAGCAGTTTACGCCAGGGGGTGCAGTACTTC.

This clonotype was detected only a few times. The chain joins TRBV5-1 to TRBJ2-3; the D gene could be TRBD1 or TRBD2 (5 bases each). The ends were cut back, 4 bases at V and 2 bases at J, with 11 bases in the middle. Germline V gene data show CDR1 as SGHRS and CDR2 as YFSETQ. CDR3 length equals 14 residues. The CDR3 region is CASSTGLPTDTQYF. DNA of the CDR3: TGCGCCAGCAGCACAGGACTGCCCACAGATACGCAGTATTTT. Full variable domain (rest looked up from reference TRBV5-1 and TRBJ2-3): KAGVTQTPRYLIKTRGQQVTLSCSPISGHRSVSWYQQTPGQGLQFLFEYFSETQRNKGNFPGRFSGRQFSNSRSEMNVSTLELGDSALYLCASSTGLPTDTQYFGPGTRLTVL.

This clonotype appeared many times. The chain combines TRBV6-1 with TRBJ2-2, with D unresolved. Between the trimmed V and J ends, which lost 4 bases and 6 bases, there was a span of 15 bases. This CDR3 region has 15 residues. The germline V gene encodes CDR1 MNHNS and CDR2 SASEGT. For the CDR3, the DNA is TGTGCCAGCAGTGGAAGTACAGTTTTACCCGGGGAGCTGTTTTTT. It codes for CASSGSTVLPGELFF.

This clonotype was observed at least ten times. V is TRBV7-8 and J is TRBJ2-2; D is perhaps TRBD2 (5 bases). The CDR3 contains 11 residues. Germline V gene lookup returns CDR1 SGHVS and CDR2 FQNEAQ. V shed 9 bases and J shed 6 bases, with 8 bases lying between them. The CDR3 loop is CASRRSGELFF. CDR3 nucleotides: TGTGCCAGTAGGAGGTCCGGGGAGCTGTTTTTT.

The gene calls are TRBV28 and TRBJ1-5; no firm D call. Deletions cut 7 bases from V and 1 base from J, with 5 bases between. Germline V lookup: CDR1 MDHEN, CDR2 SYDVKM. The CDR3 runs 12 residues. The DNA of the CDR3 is TGTGCCAGCAAACGGAGCAATCAGCCCCAGCATTTT. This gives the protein CASKRSNQPQHF.

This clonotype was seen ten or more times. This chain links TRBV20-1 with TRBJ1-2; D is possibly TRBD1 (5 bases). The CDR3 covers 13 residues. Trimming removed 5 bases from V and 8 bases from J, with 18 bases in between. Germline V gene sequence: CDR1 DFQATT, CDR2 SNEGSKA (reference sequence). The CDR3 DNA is TGCAGTGCTCCTAAAGTTCAGGGAGGAGGCTACACCTTC. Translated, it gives CSAPKVQGGGYTF.

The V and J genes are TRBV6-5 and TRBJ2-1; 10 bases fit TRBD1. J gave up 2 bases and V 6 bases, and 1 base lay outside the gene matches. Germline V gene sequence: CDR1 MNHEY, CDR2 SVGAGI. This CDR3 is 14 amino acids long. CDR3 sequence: CASRGQGPYNEQFF. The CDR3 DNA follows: TGTGCCAGCAGGGGACAGGGGCCCTACAATGAGCAGTTCTTC.

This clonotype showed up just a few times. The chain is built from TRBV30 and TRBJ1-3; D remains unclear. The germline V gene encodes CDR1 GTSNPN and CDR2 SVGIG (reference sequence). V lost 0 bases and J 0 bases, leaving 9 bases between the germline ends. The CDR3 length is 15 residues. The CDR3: CAWSVRAFSGNTIYF. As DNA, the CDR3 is TGTGCCTGGAGTGTCCGGGCATTCTCTGGAAACACCATATATTTT.

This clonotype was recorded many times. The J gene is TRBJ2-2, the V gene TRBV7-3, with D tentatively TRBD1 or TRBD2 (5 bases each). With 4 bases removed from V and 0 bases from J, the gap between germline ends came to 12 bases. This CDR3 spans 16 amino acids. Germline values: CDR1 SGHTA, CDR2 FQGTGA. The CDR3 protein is CASSSYRGSNTGELFF. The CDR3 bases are TGTGCCAGCAGCTCTTACCGGGGCTCGAACACCGGGGAGCTGTTTTTT.

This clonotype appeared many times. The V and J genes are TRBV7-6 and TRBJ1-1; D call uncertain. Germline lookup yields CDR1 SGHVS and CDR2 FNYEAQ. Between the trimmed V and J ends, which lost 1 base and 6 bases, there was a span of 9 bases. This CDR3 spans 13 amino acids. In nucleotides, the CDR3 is TGTGCCAGCAGCTTAGGTCAGGATTCTGAAGCTTTCTTT. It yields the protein CASSLGQDSEAFF.

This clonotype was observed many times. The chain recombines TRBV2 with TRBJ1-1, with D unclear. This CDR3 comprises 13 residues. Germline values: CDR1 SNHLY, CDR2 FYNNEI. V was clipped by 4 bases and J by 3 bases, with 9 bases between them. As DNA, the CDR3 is TGTGCCAGCAGTGGGCAGCACGACACTGAAGCTTTCTTT. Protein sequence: CASSGQHDTEAFF.

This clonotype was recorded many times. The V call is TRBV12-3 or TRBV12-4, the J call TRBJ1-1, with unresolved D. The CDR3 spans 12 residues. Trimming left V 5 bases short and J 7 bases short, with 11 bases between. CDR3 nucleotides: TGTGCCAGCAGTCCCACTTCGGGTGAAGCTTTCTTT. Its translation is CASSPTSGEAFF.

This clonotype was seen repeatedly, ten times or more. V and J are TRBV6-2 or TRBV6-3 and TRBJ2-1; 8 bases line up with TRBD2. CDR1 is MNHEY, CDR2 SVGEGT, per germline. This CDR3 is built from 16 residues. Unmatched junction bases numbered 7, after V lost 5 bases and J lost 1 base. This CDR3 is CASSPSGGGSYNEQFF. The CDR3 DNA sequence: TGTGCCAGCAGTCCCTCCGGGGGGGGGTCCTACAATGAGCAGTTCTTC.